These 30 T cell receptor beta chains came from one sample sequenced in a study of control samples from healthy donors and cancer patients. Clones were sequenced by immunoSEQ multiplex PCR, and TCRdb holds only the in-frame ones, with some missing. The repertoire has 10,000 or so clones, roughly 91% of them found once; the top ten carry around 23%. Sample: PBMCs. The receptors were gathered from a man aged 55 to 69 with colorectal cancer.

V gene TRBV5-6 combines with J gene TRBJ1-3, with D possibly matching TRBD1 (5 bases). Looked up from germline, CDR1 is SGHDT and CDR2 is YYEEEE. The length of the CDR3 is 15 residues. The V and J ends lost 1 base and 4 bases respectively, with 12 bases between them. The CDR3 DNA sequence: TGTGCCAGCAGCTTGCAGTCAGGGCCGGGAAACACCATATATTTT. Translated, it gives CASSLQSGPGNTIYF.

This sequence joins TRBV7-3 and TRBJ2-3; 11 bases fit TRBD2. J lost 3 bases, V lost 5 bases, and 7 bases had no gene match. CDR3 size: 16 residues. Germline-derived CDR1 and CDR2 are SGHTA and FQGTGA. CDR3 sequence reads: CASSIIAGGPTDTQYF. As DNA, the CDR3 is TGTGCCAGCAGCATAATAGCGGGGGGGCCGACAGATACGCAGTATTTT.

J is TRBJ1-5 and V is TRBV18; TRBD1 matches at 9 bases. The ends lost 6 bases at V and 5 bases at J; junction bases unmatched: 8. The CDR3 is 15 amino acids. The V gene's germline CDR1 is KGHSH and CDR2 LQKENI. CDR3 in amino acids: CASSGTGFLHQPQHF. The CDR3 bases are TGTGCCAGCTCCGGGACAGGGTTTCTCCATCAGCCCCAGCATTTT.

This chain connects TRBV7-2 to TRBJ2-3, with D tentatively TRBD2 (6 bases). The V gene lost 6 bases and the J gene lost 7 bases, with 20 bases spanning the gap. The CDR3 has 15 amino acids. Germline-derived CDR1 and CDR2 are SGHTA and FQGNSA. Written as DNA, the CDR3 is TGTGCCAGCAGGCGCGGGGCTAGCACTTACAATACGCAGTATTTT. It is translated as CASRRGASTYNTQYF.

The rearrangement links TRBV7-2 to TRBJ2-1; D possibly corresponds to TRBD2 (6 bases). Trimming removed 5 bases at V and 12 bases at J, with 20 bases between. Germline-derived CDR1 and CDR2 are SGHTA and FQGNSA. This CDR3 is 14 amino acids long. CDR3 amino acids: CASSAGTGNRAQFF. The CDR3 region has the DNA TGTGCCAGCAGCGCCGGGACTGGGAACCGGGCGCAGTTCTTC. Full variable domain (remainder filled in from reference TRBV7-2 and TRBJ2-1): GAGVSQSPSNKVTEKGKDVELRCDPISGHTALYWYRQSLGQGLEFLIYFQGNSAPDKSGLPSDRFSAERTGGSVSTLTIQRTQQEDSAVYLCASSAGTGNRAQFFGPGTRLTVL.

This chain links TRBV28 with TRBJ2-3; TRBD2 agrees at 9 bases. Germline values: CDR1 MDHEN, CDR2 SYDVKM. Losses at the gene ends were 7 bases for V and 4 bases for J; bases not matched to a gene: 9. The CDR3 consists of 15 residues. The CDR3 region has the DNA TGTGCCAGCACCACCCCGGGACTAGCCTCAGATACGCAGTATTTT. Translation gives CASTTPGLASDTQYF.

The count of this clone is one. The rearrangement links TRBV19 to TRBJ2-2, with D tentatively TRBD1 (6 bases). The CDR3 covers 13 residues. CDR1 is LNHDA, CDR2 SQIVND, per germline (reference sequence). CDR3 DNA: TGTGCAGCTAGACAGGAACGGACCGGGGAGCTGTTTTTT. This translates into CAARQERTGELFF.

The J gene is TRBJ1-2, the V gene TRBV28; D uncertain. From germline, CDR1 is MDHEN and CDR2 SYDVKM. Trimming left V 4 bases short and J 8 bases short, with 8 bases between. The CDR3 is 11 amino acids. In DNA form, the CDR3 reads TGTGCCAGCAGTTGGACTGGAGGCTACACCTTC. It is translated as CASSWTGGYTF.

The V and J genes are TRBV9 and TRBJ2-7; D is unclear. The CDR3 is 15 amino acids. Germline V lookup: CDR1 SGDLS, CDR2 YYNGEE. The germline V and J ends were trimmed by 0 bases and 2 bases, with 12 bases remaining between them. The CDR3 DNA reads TGTGCCAGCAGCGTAGAGATCGGGCCCACCTACGAGCAGTACTTC. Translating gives CASSVEIGPTYEQYF.

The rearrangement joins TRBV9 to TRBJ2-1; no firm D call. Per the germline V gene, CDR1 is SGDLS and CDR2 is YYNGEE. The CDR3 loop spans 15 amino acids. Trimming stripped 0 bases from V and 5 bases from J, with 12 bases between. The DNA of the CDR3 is TGTGCCAGCAGCGTAGGTGCACCACCCAACAATGAGCAGTTCTTC. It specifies CASSVGAPPNNEQFF.

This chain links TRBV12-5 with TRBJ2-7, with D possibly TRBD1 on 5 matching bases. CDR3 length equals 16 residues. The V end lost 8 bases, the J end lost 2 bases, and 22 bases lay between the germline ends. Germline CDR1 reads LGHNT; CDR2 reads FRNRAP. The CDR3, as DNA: TGTGCTAGTCACACGGTCCGACAGCACGATACCTACGAGCAGTACTTC. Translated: CASHTVRQHDTYEQYF.

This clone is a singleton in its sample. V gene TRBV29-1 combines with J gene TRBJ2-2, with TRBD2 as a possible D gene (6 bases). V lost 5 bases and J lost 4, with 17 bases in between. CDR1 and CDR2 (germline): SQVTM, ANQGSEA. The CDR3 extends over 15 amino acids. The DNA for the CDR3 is TGCAGCGTTCAACGTTCCGGGACTCTCACCGGGGAGCTGTTTTTT. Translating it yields CSVQRSGTLTGELFF.

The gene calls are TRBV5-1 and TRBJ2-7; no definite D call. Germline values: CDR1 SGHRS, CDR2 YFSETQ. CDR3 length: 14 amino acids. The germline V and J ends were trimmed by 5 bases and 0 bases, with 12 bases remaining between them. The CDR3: CASRNRSYSYEQYF. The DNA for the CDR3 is TGCGCCAGCAGAAATAGGAGTTACTCCTACGAGCAGTACTTC.

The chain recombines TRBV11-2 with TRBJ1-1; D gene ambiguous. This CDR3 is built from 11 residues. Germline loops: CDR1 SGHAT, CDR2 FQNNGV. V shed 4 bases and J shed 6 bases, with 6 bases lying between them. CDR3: CASSSYAEAFF. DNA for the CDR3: TGTGCCAGCAGCTCCTACGCTGAAGCTTTCTTT. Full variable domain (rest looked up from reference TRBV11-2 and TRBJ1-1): EAGVAQSPRYKIIEKRQSVAFWCNPISGHATLYWYQQILGQGPKLLIQFQNNGVVDDSQLPKDRFSAERLKGVDSTLKIQPAKLEDSAVYLCASSSYAEAFFGQGTRLTVV.

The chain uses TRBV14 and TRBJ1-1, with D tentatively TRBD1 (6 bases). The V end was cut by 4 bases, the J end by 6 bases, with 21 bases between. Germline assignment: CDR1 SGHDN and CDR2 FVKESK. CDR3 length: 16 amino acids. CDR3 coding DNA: TGTGCCAGCAGCCCTTTTGGGGGCGTAGGTACTTCTGAAGCTTTCTTT. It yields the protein CASSPFGGVGTSEAFF.

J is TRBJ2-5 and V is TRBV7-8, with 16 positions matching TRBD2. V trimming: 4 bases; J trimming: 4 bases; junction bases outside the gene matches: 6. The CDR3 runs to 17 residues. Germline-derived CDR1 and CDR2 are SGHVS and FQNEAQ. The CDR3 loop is CASSSGLAGGLVETQYF. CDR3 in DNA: TGTGCCAGCAGCTCGGGACTAGCGGGGGGGCTAGTAGAGACCCAGTACTTC.

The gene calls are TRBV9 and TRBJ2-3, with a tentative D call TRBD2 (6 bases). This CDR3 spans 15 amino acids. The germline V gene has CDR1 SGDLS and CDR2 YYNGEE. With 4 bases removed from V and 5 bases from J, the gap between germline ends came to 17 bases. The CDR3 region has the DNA TGTGCCAGCAGCCCCCAGGAGGGAACCCTAGATACGCAGTATTTT. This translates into CASSPQEGTLDTQYF. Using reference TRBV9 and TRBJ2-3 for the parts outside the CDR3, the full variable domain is DSGVTQTPKHLITATGQRVTLRCSPRSGDLSVYWYQQSLDQGLQFLIQYYNGEERAKGNILERFSAQQFPDLHSELNLSSLELGDSALYFCASSPQEGTLDTQYFGPGTRLTVL.

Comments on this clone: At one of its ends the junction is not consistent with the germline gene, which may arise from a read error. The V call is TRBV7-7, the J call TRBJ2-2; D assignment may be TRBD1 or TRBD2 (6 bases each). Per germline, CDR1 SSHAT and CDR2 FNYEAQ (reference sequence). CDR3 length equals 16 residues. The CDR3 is CASSPRGVGGAGELFF. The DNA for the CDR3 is TGTGCTAGCAGTCCGAGAGGGGTCGGGGGCGCCGGGGAGCTGTTTTTT.

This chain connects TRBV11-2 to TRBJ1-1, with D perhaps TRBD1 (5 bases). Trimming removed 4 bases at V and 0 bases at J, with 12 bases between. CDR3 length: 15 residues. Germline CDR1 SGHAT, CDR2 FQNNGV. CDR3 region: CASSSRQGMNTEAFF. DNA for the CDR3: TGTGCCAGCAGCTCGCGGCAGGGCATGAACACTGAAGCTTTCTTT.

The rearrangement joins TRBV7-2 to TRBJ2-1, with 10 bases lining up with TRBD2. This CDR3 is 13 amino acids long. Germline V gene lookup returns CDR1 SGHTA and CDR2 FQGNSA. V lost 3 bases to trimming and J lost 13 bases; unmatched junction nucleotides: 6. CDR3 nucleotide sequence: TGTGCCAGCAGCTTGGGAGGGACTAGCGATCAGTTCTTC. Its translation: CASSLGGTSDQFF. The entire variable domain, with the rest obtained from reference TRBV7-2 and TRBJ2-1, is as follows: GAGVSQSPSNKVTEKGKDVELRCDPISGHTALYWYRQSLGQGLEFLIYFQGNSAPDKSGLPSDRFSAERTGGSVSTLTIQRTQQEDSAVYLCASSLGGTSDQFFGPGTRLTVL.

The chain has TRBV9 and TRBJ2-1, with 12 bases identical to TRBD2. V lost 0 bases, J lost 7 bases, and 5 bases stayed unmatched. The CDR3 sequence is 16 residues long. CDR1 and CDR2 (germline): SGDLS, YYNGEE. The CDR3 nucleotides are TGTGCCAGCAGCGTAGCAGCTAGCGGGGGGGGGAATGAGCAGTTCTTC. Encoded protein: CASSVAASGGGNEQFF.

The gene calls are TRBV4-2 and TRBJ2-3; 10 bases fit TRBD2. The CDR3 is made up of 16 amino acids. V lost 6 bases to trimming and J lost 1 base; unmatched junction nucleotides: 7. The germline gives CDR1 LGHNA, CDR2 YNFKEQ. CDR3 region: CASSLNSGGGTDTQYF. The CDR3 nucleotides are TGTGCCAGCAGTCTCAACAGCGGGGGGGGCACAGATACGCAGTATTTT.

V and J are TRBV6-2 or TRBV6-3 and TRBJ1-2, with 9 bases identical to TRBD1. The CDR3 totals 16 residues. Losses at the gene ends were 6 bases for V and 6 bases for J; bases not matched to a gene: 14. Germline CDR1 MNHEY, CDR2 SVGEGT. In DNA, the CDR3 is TGTGCCAGCAGCGTACGGGACAGGGCCAGCGTTGATGGCTACACCTTC. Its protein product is CASSVRDRASVDGYTF.

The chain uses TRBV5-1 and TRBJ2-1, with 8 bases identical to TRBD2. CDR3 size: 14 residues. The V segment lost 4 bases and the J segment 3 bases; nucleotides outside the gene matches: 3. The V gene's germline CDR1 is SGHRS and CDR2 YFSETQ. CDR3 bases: TGCGCCAGCAGCGAGCGGGGGTTCTACAATGAGCAGTTCTTC. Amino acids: CASSERGFYNEQFF.

The CDR3: CASSVAGGPNEQFF. CDR3 in DNA: TGCGCCAGCAGCGTAGCGGGGGGGCCAAATGAGCAGTTCTTC. The chain has TRBV5-1 and TRBJ2-1, with TRBD2 matching 11 bases. The CDR3 sequence is 14 residues long. V was pared by 4 bases and J by 7 bases, with 4 bases of the junction left unmatched. Germline-derived CDR1 and CDR2 are SGHRS and YFSETQ.

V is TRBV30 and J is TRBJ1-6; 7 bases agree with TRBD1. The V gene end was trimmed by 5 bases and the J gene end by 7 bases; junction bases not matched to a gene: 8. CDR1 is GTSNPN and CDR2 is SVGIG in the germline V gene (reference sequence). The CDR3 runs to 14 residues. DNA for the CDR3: TGTGCCTGGGTCGACAGGGCGAGGAATTCACCCCTCCACTTT. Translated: CAWVDRARNSPLHF.

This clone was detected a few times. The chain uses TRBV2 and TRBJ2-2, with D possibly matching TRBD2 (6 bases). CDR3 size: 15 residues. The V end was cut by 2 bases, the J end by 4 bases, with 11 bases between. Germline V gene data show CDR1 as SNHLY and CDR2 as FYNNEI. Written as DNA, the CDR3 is TGTGCCAGCAGTGAATGGGGACTTTTCACCGGGGAGCTGTTTTTT. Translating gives CASSEWGLFTGELFF.

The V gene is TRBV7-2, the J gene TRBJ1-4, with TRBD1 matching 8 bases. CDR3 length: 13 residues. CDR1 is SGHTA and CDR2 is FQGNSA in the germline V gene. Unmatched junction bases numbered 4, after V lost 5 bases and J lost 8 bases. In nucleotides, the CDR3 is TGTGCCAGCAGCCGGGACAGGACGGAAAAACTGTTTTTT. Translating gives CASSRDRTEKLFF.

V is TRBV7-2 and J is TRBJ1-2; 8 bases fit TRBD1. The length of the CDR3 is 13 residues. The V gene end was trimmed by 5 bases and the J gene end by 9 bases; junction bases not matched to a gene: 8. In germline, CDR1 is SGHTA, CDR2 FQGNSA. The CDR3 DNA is TGTGCCAGCAGCATAAACAGGGGGGAACGCTACACCTTC. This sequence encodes CASSINRGERYTF.

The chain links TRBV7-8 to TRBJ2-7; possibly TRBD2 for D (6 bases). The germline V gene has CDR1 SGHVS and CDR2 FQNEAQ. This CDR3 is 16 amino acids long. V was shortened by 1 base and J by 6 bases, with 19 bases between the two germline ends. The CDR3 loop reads CASSLESWGGTVEQYF. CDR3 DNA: TGTGCCAGCAGCTTAGAGTCGTGGGGAGGTACGGTCGAGCAGTACTTC. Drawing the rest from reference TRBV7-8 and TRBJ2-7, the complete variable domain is GAGVSQSPRYKVAKRGQDVALRCDPISGHVSLFWYQQALGQGPEFLTYFQNEAQLDKSGLPSDRFFAERPEGSVSTLKIQRTQQEDSAVYLCASSLESWGGTVEQYFGPGTRLTVT.